This T cell receptor beta chain was sequenced for a study of control samples from healthy donors and cancer patients. Sequencing was performed with immunoSEQ multiplex PCR; in TCRdb, only in-frame clones are kept and a portion is missing. The sample records 80,000 to 100,000 clones, 80% to 95% being singletons. This TCR was sampled from a human donor in good health. The donor label of this sample is uncertain. The material sequenced was blood.

The CDR3 is CASSLAPKVYGYTF. In nucleotides, the CDR3 is TGTGCCAGCAGCTTGGCCCCTAAAGTCTATGGCTACACCTTC. V gene TRBV5-6 combines with J gene TRBJ1-2; D remains unclear. The CDR3 covers 14 residues. V shed 0 bases and J shed 4 bases, with 10 bases lying between them. Germline V CDR1 and CDR2: SGHDT, YYEEEE.